This T cell receptor beta chain was profiled in a study of Graves' ophthalmopathy and Graves' hyperthyroidism. Patients were excluded if they had other autoimmune diseases or uncontrolled infections, and likewise if pregnancy or lactation applied. PBMCs originated in under 13 ml of fresh peripheral blood. This clonotype was picked up many times. RNA transcripts provided the template for amplifying TCR beta CDR3 regions. HTBI primers served in a first-round RT-PCR, which a second-round multiplex PCR followed. TCRdb recomputed calls from the multiplex PCR reads with MiXCR, one row per CDR3 protein. Of about 400,000 distinct CDR3 sequences listed, approximately 20% are singletons. Per the germline V gene, CDR1 is MNHEY and CDR2 is SMNVEV (reference sequence). The CDR3 contains 13 residues. Trimming removed 3 bases from V and 1 base from J, with 6 bases in between.

The rearrangement links TRBV27 to TRBJ1-1; D remains ambiguous. The receptor was isolated from a woman in her late teens or twenties with Graves' ophthalmopathy. Sequenced sample: peripheral blood. CDR3 sequence: CASSFLANTEAFF. The DNA of the CDR3 is TGTGCCAGCAGTTTTTTGGCGAACACTGAAGCTTTCTTT.